This T cell receptor (beta chain) is drawn from a study of beta chain features in type 1 diabetes. Study as a whole: Roughly 110,000,000 sorted cells were examined across all samples.

On this clone itself: Its antigen is not identified.

What was sequenced were expressed TCRB transcripts, since all of the isolated RNA had been reverse transcribed. This table comes from immunoSEQ multiplex PCR, and its TCRdb copy is limited to in-frame clones, with some not included. Of hundreds of thousands of clones in the sample, roughly an eighth were seen once. Study findings and constraints: Across all four CD4+ subsets, people with type 1 diabetes showed modestly shorter TCRB CDR3s. Patients showed naive, central memory and Treg TCRB repertoires that appeared more similar than those of healthy donors.

Based on CD45RO/CCR7/CD25/CD127/CD95/CD27, CD4+ regulatory, stem cell-like memory, naive and central memory cells were sorted. The purity of all sorted populations exceeded 98%. CDR1 and CDR2 from the germline V gene are MDHEN and SYDVKM. Trimming took off 6 bases at V and 2 bases at J, with 11 bases between the two ends. This CDR3 has 13 residues. V and J are TRBV28 and TRBJ2-7; D may be TRBD2 (5 bases). The sample consisted of naive CD4+ T cells from blood. This receptor was taken from a man younger than 45 with type 1 diabetes. This CDR3 is CASSTLGAYEQYF. For the CDR3, the DNA is TGTGCCAGCAGCACTCTCGGGGCCTACGAGCAGTACTTC.